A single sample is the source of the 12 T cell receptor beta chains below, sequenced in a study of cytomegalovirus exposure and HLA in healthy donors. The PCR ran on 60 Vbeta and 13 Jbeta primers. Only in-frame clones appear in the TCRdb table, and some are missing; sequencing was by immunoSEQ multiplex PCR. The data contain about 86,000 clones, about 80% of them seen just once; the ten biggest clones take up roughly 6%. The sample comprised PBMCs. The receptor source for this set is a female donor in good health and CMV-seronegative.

CDR3 coding DNA: TGTGCCAGCAGCTTCCGGAACAGGGCTCCTGAGCAGTTCTTC. This sequence encodes CASSFRNRAPEQFF. This chain joins TRBV7-9 and TRBJ2-1, with D possibly TRBD1 on 6 matching bases. This CDR3 contains 14 residues. Trimming took 3 bases from V and 9 from J, leaving 15 bases between them. CDR1 is SEHNR, CDR2 FQNEAQ, per germline (reference sequence).

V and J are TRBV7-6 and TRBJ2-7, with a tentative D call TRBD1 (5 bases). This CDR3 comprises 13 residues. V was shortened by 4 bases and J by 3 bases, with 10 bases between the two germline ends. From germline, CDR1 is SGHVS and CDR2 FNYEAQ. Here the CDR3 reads CASSSIDSYEQYF. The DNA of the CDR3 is TGTGCCAGCAGCTCCATTGACAGCTACGAGCAGTACTTC.

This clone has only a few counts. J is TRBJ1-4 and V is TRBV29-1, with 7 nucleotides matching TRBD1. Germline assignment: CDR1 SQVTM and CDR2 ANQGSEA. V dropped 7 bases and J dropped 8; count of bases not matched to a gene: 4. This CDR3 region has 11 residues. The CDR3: CSALGQEKLFF. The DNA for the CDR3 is TGCAGCGCGTTGGGACAGGAAAAACTGTTTTTT.

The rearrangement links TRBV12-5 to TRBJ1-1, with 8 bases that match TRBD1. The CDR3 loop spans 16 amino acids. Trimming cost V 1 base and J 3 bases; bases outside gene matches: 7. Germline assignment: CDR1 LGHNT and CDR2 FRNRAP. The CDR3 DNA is TGTGCTAGTGGTTTGGGGCAGGGGGCTTGGGACACTGAAGCTTTCTTT. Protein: CASGLGQGAWDTEAFF.

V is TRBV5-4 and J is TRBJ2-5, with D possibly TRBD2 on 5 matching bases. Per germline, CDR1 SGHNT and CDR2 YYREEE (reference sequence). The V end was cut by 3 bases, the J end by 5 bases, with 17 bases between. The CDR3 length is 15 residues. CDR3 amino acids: CASSSEPLGLETQYF. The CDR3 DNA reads TGTGCCAGCAGCTCGGAACCACTAGGATTGGAGACCCAGTACTTC.

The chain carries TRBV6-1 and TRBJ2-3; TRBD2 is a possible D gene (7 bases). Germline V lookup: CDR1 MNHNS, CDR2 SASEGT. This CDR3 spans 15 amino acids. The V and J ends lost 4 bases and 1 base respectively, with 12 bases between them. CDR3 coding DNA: TGTGCCAGCAGTGTAGGGGGGGCGGGCACAGATACGCAGTATTTT. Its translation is CASSVGGAGTDTQYF.

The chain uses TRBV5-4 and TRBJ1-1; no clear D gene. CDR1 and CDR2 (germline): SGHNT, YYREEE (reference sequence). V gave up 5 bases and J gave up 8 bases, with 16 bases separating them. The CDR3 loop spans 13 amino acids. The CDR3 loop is CASSAGLAGEAFF. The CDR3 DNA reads TGTGCCAGCAGTGCGGGTTTGGCGGGGGAAGCTTTCTTT.

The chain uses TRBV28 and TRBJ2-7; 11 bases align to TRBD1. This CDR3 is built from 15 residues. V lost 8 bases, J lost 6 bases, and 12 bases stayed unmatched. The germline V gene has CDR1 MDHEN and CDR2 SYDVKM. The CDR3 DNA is TGTGCCAGCGCCACTCCGGGACAGGGGGGGGGCGAGCAGTACTTC. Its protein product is CASATPGQGGGEQYF.

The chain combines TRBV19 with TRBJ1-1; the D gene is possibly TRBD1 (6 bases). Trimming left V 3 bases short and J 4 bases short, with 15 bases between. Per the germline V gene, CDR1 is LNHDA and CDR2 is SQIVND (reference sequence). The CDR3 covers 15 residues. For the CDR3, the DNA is TGTGCCAGTAGTATCCCCCCTATGGGGGCCACTGAAGCTTTCTTT. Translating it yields CASSIPPMGATEAFF.

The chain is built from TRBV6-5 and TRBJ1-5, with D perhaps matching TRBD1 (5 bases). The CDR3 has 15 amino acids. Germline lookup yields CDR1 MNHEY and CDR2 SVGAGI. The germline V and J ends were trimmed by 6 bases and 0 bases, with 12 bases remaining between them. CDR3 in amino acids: CASSADSNSNQPQHF. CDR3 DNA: TGTGCCAGCAGCGCCGACAGCAATAGCAATCAGCCCCAGCATTTT.

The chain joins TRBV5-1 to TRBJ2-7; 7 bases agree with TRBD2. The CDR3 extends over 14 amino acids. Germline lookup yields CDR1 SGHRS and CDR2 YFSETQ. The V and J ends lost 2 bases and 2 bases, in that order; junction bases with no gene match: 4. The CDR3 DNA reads TGCGCCAGCAGCTTAAGCGGGGATGCCTACGAGCAGTACTTC. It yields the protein CASSLSGDAYEQYF.

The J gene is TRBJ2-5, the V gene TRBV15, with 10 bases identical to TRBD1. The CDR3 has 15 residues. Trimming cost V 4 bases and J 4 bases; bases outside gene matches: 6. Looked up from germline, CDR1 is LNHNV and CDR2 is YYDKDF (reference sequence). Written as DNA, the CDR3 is TGTGCCACCAGCAAACGGACAGGGGGAGGAGAGACCCAGTACTTC. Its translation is CATSKRTGGGETQYF.